These 27 T cell receptor beta chains share one sample of origin, sequenced in a study of graft-versus-host responses after intestinal transplantation. No antigen has been identified for these receptors. Here immunoSEQ multiplex PCR was the method, and the copy in TCRdb shows in-frame clones only, minus some. This table holds about 90,000 clones, around 86% found once. The sample in question was unstimulated CD8+ T cells sorted from spleen or lymph node cells, obtained before intestinal transplant. The receptors derive from a human donor who received an intestinal transplant.

This clone was counted once. This sequence joins TRBV27 and TRBJ2-3, with 8 bases matching TRBD2. Germline CDR1 and CDR2: MNHEY and SMNVEV (reference sequence). There are 18 residues in the CDR3. Trimming at V came to 5 bases and at J to 0 bases, leaving 13 bases not matched to a gene. This chain's CDR3 is CASSLSPGAGGSTDTQYF. CDR3 sequence (DNA): TGTGCCAGCAGTCTCTCTCCGGGTGCGGGGGGTAGCACAGATACGCAGTATTTT.

J is TRBJ1-1 and V is TRBV5-4; no firm D call. V lost 0 bases and J lost 0, with 12 bases in between. CDR1 and CDR2 (germline): SGHNT, YYREEE (reference sequence). The CDR3 spans 16 residues. This CDR3 is CASSLVFANMNTEAFF. The DNA of the CDR3 is TGTGCCAGCAGCTTGGTATTTGCGAACATGAACACTGAAGCTTTCTTT.

This clone was observed once. CDR3: CASSYSGLAGYNEQFF. As DNA, the CDR3 is TGTGCCAGCAGTTACTCCGGGCTAGCGGGGTACAATGAGCAGTTCTTC. The V call is TRBV6-5, the J call TRBJ2-1; 9 nucleotides match TRBD2. J gave up 4 bases and V 0 bases, and 4 bases lay outside the gene matches. CDR3 size: 16 residues. Per germline, CDR1 MNHEY and CDR2 SVGAGI.

This clone turned up a few times. The chain uses TRBV5-8 and TRBJ1-1; 7 positions agree with TRBD1. V shed 6 bases, J shed 5 bases, and the junction held 7 bases outside the gene matches. In germline, CDR1 is SGHTS, CDR2 YDEGEE. This CDR3 is built from 13 residues. The CDR3 here is CASTTGDLTEAFF. The CDR3 DNA reads TGTGCCAGCACTACAGGGGATCTGACTGAAGCTTTCTTT.

This rearrangement joins TRBV2 to TRBJ2-1, with D possibly TRBD1 on 6 matching bases. This CDR3 spans 13 amino acids. Trimming took 6 bases from V and 4 from J, leaving 10 bases between them. Germline lookup yields CDR1 SNHLY and CDR2 FYNNEI. CDR3 amino acids: CASRVGGYNEQFF. The CDR3 DNA reads TGTGCCAGCAGGGTAGGGGGTTACAATGAGCAGTTCTTC.

V usage is TRBV19 and J usage is TRBJ2-3; 11 bases fit TRBD2. The CDR3 loop spans 18 amino acids. From germline, CDR1 is LNHDA and CDR2 SQIVND (reference sequence). After removal of 3 bases from V and 3 bases from J, the junction contained 11 bases not matched to a gene. The CDR3 loop reads CASSMGLAEGSATDTQYF. DNA of the CDR3: TGTGCCAGTAGTATGGGACTAGCGGAGGGATCAGCTACAGATACGCAGTATTTT.

V usage is TRBV27 and J usage is TRBJ2-1; 11 nucleotides match TRBD1. V shed 2 bases, J shed 10 bases, and the junction held 4 bases outside the gene matches. CDR1 MNHEY and CDR2 SMNVEV come from the germline V gene (reference sequence). The CDR3 covers 14 residues. The CDR3 nucleotides read TGTGCCAGCAGTTTAGCGGACAGGGGGCCGGAGCAGTTCTTC. Protein sequence: CASSLADRGPEQFF.

The chain uses TRBV7-6 and TRBJ1-6, with 8 bases fitting TRBD1. Trimming took 3 bases from V and 8 from J; bases not matched to a gene: 6. The CDR3 is made up of 15 amino acids. The germline CDR1 and CDR2 sequences are SGHVS and FNYEAQ. The CDR3 sequence: CASSLEDRDYSPLHF. In nucleotides, the CDR3 is TGTGCCAGCAGCTTGGAGGACAGGGATTATTCACCCCTCCACTTT.

The chain joins TRBV2 to TRBJ1-1, with 7 bases lining up with TRBD1. The germline gives CDR1 SNHLY, CDR2 FYNNEI. Trimming at V came to 10 bases and at J to 5 bases, leaving 16 bases not matched to a gene. This CDR3 contains 15 residues. Here the CDR3 DNA reads TGTGCCACGGGGATTTATCACAGGGGAGGTACTGAAGCTTTCTTT. Translated, it gives CATGIYHRGGTEAFF.

CDR3 DNA: TGTGCCAGCAGTCGGACAGCCGCCTACAATGAGCAGTTCTTC. It specifies CASSRTAAYNEQFF. The chain links TRBV28 to TRBJ2-1, with D possibly being TRBD1 (6 bases). CDR1 and CDR2 from the germline V gene are MDHEN and SYDVKM. The CDR3 has 14 residues. V was cut by 5 bases and J by 2 bases, with 10 bases left in between.

The V gene is TRBV19, the J gene TRBJ1-4; 8 nucleotides agree with TRBD1. J lost 1 base, V lost 8 bases, and 9 bases had no gene match. The CDR3 covers 16 residues. Germline values: CDR1 LNHDA, CDR2 SQIVND (reference sequence). In DNA, the CDR3 is TGTGCCAGTGGACAGGGATGGGGCGGAACTAATGAAAAACTGTTTTTT. It yields the protein CASGQGWGGTNEKLFF.

The V call is TRBV13, the J call TRBJ1-2, with a tentative D call TRBD1 (5 bases). V was cut by 5 bases and J by 4 bases, with 14 bases left in between. Looked up from germline, CDR1 is PRHDT and CDR2 is FYEKMQ (reference sequence). This CDR3 is 14 amino acids long. The CDR3 DNA is TGTGCCAGCAGCGCGGGACTCGGGGGCTATGGCTACACCTTC. Its protein product is CASSAGLGGYGYTF. Filled out from reference TRBV13 and TRBJ1-2, the complete variable domain reads AAGVIQSPRHLIKEKRETATLKCYPIPRHDTVYWYQQGPGQDPQFLISFYEKMQSDKGSIPDRFSAQQFSDYHSELNMSSLELGDSALYFCASSAGLGGYGYTFGSGTRLTVV.

This clone was seen once. V and J are TRBV4-1 and TRBJ1-3; D unclear. Trimming left V 5 bases short and J 5 bases short, with 16 bases between. Per germline, CDR1 MGHRA and CDR2 YSYEKL. The CDR3 length is 15 residues. The CDR3 bases are TGCGCCAGCAGCACCCGCCATTATTCGAGAAACACCATATATTTT. It is translated as CASSTRHYSRNTIYF.

The CDR3 DNA reads as TGTGCCAGCAGTGGCCCGACAGAGCGTTCCTACAATGAGCAGTTCTTC. It is translated as CASSGPTERSYNEQFF. The gene calls are TRBV6-1 and TRBJ2-1, with D perhaps TRBD1 (5 bases). The CDR3 consists of 16 residues. The germline V and J ends were trimmed by 4 bases and 1 base, with 14 bases remaining between them. Germline CDR1 MNHNS, CDR2 SASEGT.

V usage is TRBV6-5 and J usage is TRBJ1-2; 7 nucleotides line up with TRBD1. Germline loops: CDR1 MNHEY, CDR2 SVGAGI. V was pared by 5 bases and J by 6 bases, with 6 bases of the junction left unmatched. The CDR3 loop spans 13 amino acids. Here the CDR3 reads CASSQTGTNGYTF. The DNA of the CDR3 is TGTGCCAGCAGTCAGACAGGGACGAATGGCTACACCTTC.

V is TRBV12-5 and J is TRBJ2-1; D call uncertain. This CDR3 is 14 amino acids long. Germline loops: CDR1 LGHNT, CDR2 FRNRAP. Trimming pared 3 bases from V and 7 bases from J, leaving 13 bases between. In nucleotides, the CDR3 is TGTGCTAGTGGTTTACTTCCGGGTTTGAATGAGCAGTTCTTC. Its translation: CASGLLPGLNEQFF.

V usage is TRBV10-2 and J usage is TRBJ2-3, with TRBD2 matching over 10 bases. This CDR3 is 14 amino acids long. Trimming cost V 8 bases and J 4 bases; bases outside gene matches: 6. Germline V CDR1 and CDR2: WSHSY, SAAADI. The CDR3 region has the DNA TGCGCCAGCCTCGGACTAGCGGCGCCAGATACGCAGTATTTT. This sequence encodes CASLGLAAPDTQYF.

This clone was observed a single time. The chain combines TRBV7-8 with TRBJ2-7; tentative D call: TRBD1 (7 bases). V gave up 3 bases and J gave up 3 bases, with 15 bases separating them. This CDR3 comprises 15 residues. Germline CDR1 reads SGHVS; CDR2 reads FQNEAQ. The CDR3 protein is CASSLVSQGGYEQYF. The CDR3 DNA sequence: TGTGCCAGCAGCTTGGTGTCCCAGGGGGGCTACGAGCAGTACTTC.

The chain combines TRBV27 with TRBJ1-3; tentative D call: TRBD1 (6 bases). Trimming cost V 5 bases and J 0 bases, with 17 bases left between them. There are 17 residues in the CDR3. CDR1 and CDR2 (germline): MNHEY, SMNVEV (reference sequence). The CDR3, as DNA: TGTGCCAGCAGTCGAGGAACAGGGTTCGGCTCTGGAAACACCATATATTTT. Translated, it gives CASSRGTGFGSGNTIYF.

The CDR3 region is CASSLRGPAGYTF. CDR3 nucleotides: TGTGCCAGCAGCTTGCGTGGCCCTGCGGGCTACACCTTC. J is TRBJ1-2 and V is TRBV5-6; no clear D. Germline loops: CDR1 SGHDT, CDR2 YYEEEE. The CDR3 spans 13 residues. Trimming left V 1 base short and J 8 bases short, with 12 bases between.

V usage is TRBV28 and J usage is TRBJ2-1; 10 bases map to TRBD2. V shed 6 bases and J 4 bases; nucleotides not matched to a gene: 9. Germline V gene data show CDR1 as MDHEN and CDR2 as SYDVKM. The CDR3 has 16 amino acids. CDR3 nucleotide sequence: TGTGCCAGCAGCCCTAGTGGGACTAGCGCGTACAATGAGCAGTTCTTC. Its translation: CASSPSGTSAYNEQFF.

Comment on this clone: Other DNA variants within this sample encode the same CDR3. V usage is TRBV6-5 and J usage is TRBJ2-3; 9 positions agree with TRBD2. J lost 1 base, V lost 4 bases, and 3 bases had no gene match. The CDR3 is made up of 15 amino acids. The germline CDR1 and CDR2 sequences are MNHEY and SVGAGI. CDR3 amino acids: CASSSLAGGTDTQYF. DNA for the CDR3: TGTGCCAGCAGTTCTTTAGCGGGGGGCACAGATACGCAGTATTTT.

The genes are TRBV5-1 and TRBJ2-3; 7 positions agree with TRBD1. This CDR3 is 14 amino acids long. J lost 0 bases, V lost 4 bases, and 2 bases had no gene match. Germline V gives CDR1 SGHRS, CDR2 YFSETQ. CDR3: CASSPGQSTDTQYF. DNA for the CDR3: TGCGCCAGCAGCCCGGGACAGAGCACAGATACGCAGTATTTT.

The V gene is TRBV27, the J gene TRBJ2-1; 16 bases match TRBD2. This CDR3 comprises 18 residues. J gave up 0 bases and V 4 bases, and 3 bases lay outside the gene matches. Germline lookup yields CDR1 MNHEY and CDR2 SMNVEV (reference sequence). The CDR3 DNA reads as TGTGCCAGCAGTTCGGGACTAGCGGGAGGGAGCTCCTACAATGAGCAGTTCTTC. It translates to CASSSGLAGGSSYNEQFF.

The chain joins TRBV5-4 to TRBJ1-2; TRBD1 might be the D (5 bases). The CDR3 has 16 amino acids. V lost 4 bases, J lost 2 bases, and 18 bases lay in between. Germline loops: CDR1 SGHNT, CDR2 YYREEE (reference sequence). Here the CDR3 reads CASSEGTAGLNYGYTF. The CDR3 bases are TGTGCCAGCAGCGAAGGGACGGCTGGCCTAAACTATGGCTACACCTTC.

This CDR3 is CASSQGGNEAFF. The CDR3 bases are TGCGCCAGCAGCCAAGGGGGGAATGAAGCTTTCTTT. J is TRBJ1-1 and V is TRBV4-1, with D possibly matching TRBD1 (5 bases). The CDR3 has 12 amino acids. Germline-derived CDR1 and CDR2 are MGHRA and YSYEKL. V was shortened by 1 base and J by 7 bases, with 7 bases between the two germline ends.

This clone was detected a few times. The gene calls are TRBV27 and TRBJ2-5, with D possibly being TRBD1 (6 bases). The germline V gene has CDR1 MNHEY and CDR2 SMNVEV (reference sequence). Trimming took off 5 bases at V and 0 bases at J, with 13 bases between the two ends. The CDR3 loop spans 15 amino acids. In DNA, the CDR3 is TGTGCCAGCAGTAGGGGAAGGGGGTACCAAGAGACCCAGTACTTC. Translation gives CASSRGRGYQETQYF.